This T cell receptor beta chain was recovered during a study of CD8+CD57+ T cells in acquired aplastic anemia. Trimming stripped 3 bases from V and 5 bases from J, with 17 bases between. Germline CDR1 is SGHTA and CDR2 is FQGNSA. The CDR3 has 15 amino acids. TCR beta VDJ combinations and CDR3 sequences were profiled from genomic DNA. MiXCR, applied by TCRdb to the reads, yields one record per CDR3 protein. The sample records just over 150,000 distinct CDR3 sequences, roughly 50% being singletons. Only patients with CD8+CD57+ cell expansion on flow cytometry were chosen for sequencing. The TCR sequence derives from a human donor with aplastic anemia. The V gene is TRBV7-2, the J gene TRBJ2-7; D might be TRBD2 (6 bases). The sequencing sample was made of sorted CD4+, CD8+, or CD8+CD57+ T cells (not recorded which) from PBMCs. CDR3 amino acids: CASSLAGLAKHEQYF. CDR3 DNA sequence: TGTGCCAGCAGCTTGGCGGGACTGGCCAAACACGAGCAGTACTTC.